The next 28 T cell receptor beta chains were all read from a single sample in a study of shared clonotypes between healthy human individuals. Some clones are missing from TCRdb's copy, which holds only in-frame ones; the method was immunoSEQ multiplex PCR. Among around 500,000 clones, around 79% were seen once, and the ten largest hold approximately 13%. Sequencing was carried out using PBMCs. These receptors were taken from a woman in her 40s in good health. Some clones in this sample may be carry-over from other donors' samples.

This clone was counted between two and nine times. V usage is TRBV18 and J usage is TRBJ1-3, with 10 positions matching TRBD1. The trim removed 4 bases at V and 2 bases at J, leaving 5 bases unmatched. In germline, CDR1 is KGHSH, CDR2 LQKENI. The CDR3 has 16 residues. The CDR3 DNA is TGTGCCAGCTCACTTTCCGGACAGGGGGCTGGAAACACCATATATTTT. Protein: CASSLSGQGAGNTIYF.

The chain links TRBV28 to TRBJ2-3; 10 bases match TRBD2. CDR1 and CDR2 (germline): MDHEN, SYDVKM. The CDR3 length is 16 residues. Trimming at V came to 5 bases and at J to 2 bases, leaving 7 bases not matched to a gene. CDR3: CASSPIAGGLTDTQYF. DNA of the CDR3: TGTGCCAGCAGTCCTATAGCGGGAGGACTCACAGATACGCAGTATTTT.

The chain combines TRBV18 with TRBJ1-1; possibly TRBD1 for D (5 bases). The CDR3 runs 14 residues. Germline V gives CDR1 KGHSH, CDR2 LQKENI. Trimming took 6 bases from V and 0 from J, leaving 11 bases between them. The CDR3 region has the DNA TGTGCCAGCTCGACCCGACAGTTGAACACTGAAGCTTTCTTT. It encodes CASSTRQLNTEAFF.

This clone occurred a few times. This sequence joins TRBV5-4 and TRBJ2-7; possibly TRBD1 for D (5 bases). Trimming removed 0 bases at V and 5 bases at J, with 12 bases between. This CDR3 spans 14 amino acids. The germline CDR1 and CDR2 sequences are SGHNT and YYREEE (reference sequence). CDR3 sequence: CASSLAQGSNEQYF. CDR3 DNA: TGTGCCAGCAGCTTGGCGCAGGGTAGTAACGAGCAGTACTTC.

The chain joins TRBV11-2 to TRBJ1-1, with 7 bases fitting TRBD1. V lost 5 bases to trimming and J lost 7 bases; unmatched junction nucleotides: 4. CDR1 is SGHAT, CDR2 FQNNGV, per germline. The CDR3 covers 12 residues. The CDR3 DNA sequence: TGTGCCAGCAGCCCCGACAGGGATGAAGCTTTCTTT. This encodes CASSPDRDEAFF.

In this sample, this clone turned up once. The gene calls are TRBV5-1 and TRBJ1-4, with 7 bases matching TRBD1. The germline V gene encodes CDR1 SGHRS and CDR2 YFSETQ. This CDR3 spans 14 amino acids. V was pared by 6 bases and J by 5 bases, with 7 bases of the junction left unmatched. This CDR3 reads CASTKTGYNEKLFF. The CDR3 DNA sequence: TGCGCCAGCACGAAGACAGGGTACAATGAAAAACTGTTTTTT.

This clone turned up a few times. CDR3 nucleotide sequence: TGCGCCAGCAGCTTGGGTAGCGCGAACACCGGGGAGCTGTTTTTT. Translated, it gives CASSLGSANTGELFF. The V and J genes are TRBV5-1 and TRBJ2-2; D is possibly TRBD2 (5 bases). CDR3 length: 15 amino acids. Germline CDR1 SGHRS, CDR2 YFSETQ. Trimming removed 0 bases from V and 0 bases from J, with 6 bases in between.

This chain links TRBV15 with TRBJ2-7; maybe TRBD2 (5 bases). The CDR3 sequence is 15 residues long. Trimming cost V 1 base and J 0 bases, with 10 bases left between them. CDR1 is LNHNV, CDR2 YYDKDF, per germline (reference sequence). The CDR3 loop is CATSRASGVSYEQYF. The CDR3 DNA reads TGTGCCACCAGCAGAGCCAGCGGAGTCTCCTACGAGCAGTACTTC.

V usage is TRBV15 and J usage is TRBJ2-3; 10 bases agree with TRBD2. With 5 bases clipped from V and 4 bases from J, the junction kept 6 bases outside the gene matches. CDR3 length: 15 amino acids. Germline CDR1 reads LNHNV; CDR2 reads YYDKDF (reference sequence). In DNA form, the CDR3 reads TGTGCCACCAGCGAAGCGGGAGGGCCCGCAGATACGCAGTATTTT. Translation gives CATSEAGGPADTQYF.

The V gene is TRBV19, the J gene TRBJ1-2; D not certain. V was pared by 4 bases and J by 8 bases, with 8 bases between. This CDR3 comprises 11 residues. CDR1 and CDR2 from the germline V gene are LNHDA and SQIVND (reference sequence). This chain's CDR3 is CASSSGWGYTF. The CDR3 nucleotides read TGTGCCAGTAGTAGTGGTTGGGGCTACACCTTC.

The chain is built from TRBV27 and TRBJ1-4, with D possibly matching TRBD1 (5 bases). Germline CDR1 and CDR2: MNHEY and SMNVEV (reference sequence). V was shortened by 2 bases and J by 3 bases, with 16 bases between the two germline ends. CDR3 size: 17 residues. The CDR3 region is CASSLDVGGDPNEKLFF. In DNA, the CDR3 is TGTGCCAGCAGTTTAGATGTCGGAGGGGACCCTAATGAAAAACTGTTTTTT. The variable domain in full, completed from reference TRBV27 and TRBJ1-4, reads EAQVTQNPRYLITVTGKKLTVTCSQNMNHEYMSWYRQDPGLGLRQIYYSMNVEVTDKGDVPEGYKVSRKEKRNFPLILESPSPNQTSLYFCASSLDVGGDPNEKLFFGSGTQLSVL.

This rearrangement joins TRBV30 to TRBJ1-2; possibly TRBD1 for D (5 bases). The CDR3 contains 11 residues. Looked up from germline, CDR1 is GTSNPN and CDR2 is SVGIG (reference sequence). V lost 2 bases, J lost 4 bases, and 5 bases lay in between. This CDR3 is CAWSQGYGYTF. The CDR3 DNA is TGTGCCTGGAGTCAGGGCTATGGCTACACCTTC.

This clone appeared a single time. A far larger clone is a single base away, which makes a read error likely. The rearrangement joins TRBV7-7 to TRBJ2-2, with D maybe TRBD2 (5 bases). This CDR3 has 15 residues. Germline V lookup: CDR1 SSHAT, CDR2 FNYEAQ (reference sequence). The CDR3 protein is CASSPQDLNTGELFF. CDR3 nucleotides: TGTGCTAGCAGCCCCCAGGACTTGAACACCGGGGAGCTGTTTTTT.

Written as DNA, the CDR3 is TGTGCCAGCTCACGAGAGCCTTCGGGGGAGCTGTTTTTT. Translating gives CASSREPSGELFF. This rearrangement joins TRBV18 to TRBJ2-2; D is unclear. V lost 4 bases, J lost 8 bases, and 11 bases lay in between. This CDR3 is built from 13 residues. Germline V CDR1 and CDR2: KGHSH, LQKENI.

The genes are TRBV4-2 and TRBJ2-5; D unclear. The DNA end favors TRBJ2-7, so the J call may be wrong. Germline V gene sequence: CDR1 LGHNA, CDR2 YNFKEQ. The CDR3 is made up of 15 amino acids. CDR3 coding DNA: TGTGCCAGCAGCCAAGGTTCCGCTATATCCTACGAGCAGTACTTC. This translates into CASSQGSAISYEQYF.

CDR3 sequence reads: CAGIVGGRAEAFF. As DNA, the CDR3 is TGTGCCGGAATCGTGGGCGGCAGAGCTGAAGCTTTCTTT. The chain is built from TRBV30 and TRBJ1-1; D unclear. V lost 8 bases and J lost 6, with 19 bases in between. There are 13 residues in the CDR3. Germline CDR1 is GTSNPN and CDR2 is SVGIG (reference sequence). The variable domain in full, completed from reference TRBV30 and TRBJ1-1, reads SQTIHQWPATLVQPVGSPLSLECTVEGTSNPNLYWYRQAAGRGLQLLFYSVGIGQISSEVPQNLSASRPQDRQFILSSKKLLLSDSGFYLCAGIVGGRAEAFFGQGTRLTVV.

This clone showed up just once. The V and J genes are TRBV5-1 and TRBJ2-7; D uncertain. The length of the CDR3 is 13 residues. With 4 bases removed from V and 2 bases from J, the gap between germline ends came to 10 bases. The germline V gene has CDR1 SGHRS and CDR2 YFSETQ. CDR3 in DNA: TGCGCCAGCAGCCAGACTGAAGCCTACGAGCAGTACTTC. It encodes CASSQTEAYEQYF.

This rearrangement joins TRBV27 to TRBJ2-6; D is unclear. Trimming removed 2 bases at V and 0 bases at J, with 8 bases between. In germline, CDR1 is MNHEY, CDR2 SMNVEV (reference sequence). The CDR3 covers 16 residues. The CDR3 reads CASSLVASSGANVLTF. The DNA for the CDR3 is TGTGCCAGCAGTTTAGTCGCTAGCTCTGGGGCCAACGTCCTGACTTTC.

The sample holds one count of this clone. The chain combines TRBV6-4 with TRBJ2-1; D may be TRBD2 (5 bases). The V gene's germline CDR1 is MRHNA and CDR2 SNTAGT. The V end lost 2 bases, the J end lost 10 bases, and 12 bases lay between the germline ends. The CDR3 spans 13 residues. The CDR3 DNA sequence: TGTGCCAGCAGTGACAACGGAGGACGAGAGCAGTTCTTC. Translation gives CASSDNGGREQFF.

J is TRBJ2-3 and V is TRBV5-1; D is uncertain. The germline gives CDR1 SGHRS, CDR2 YFSETQ. V was trimmed by 1 base and J by 1 base, leaving 7 bases between them. The CDR3 runs 14 residues. CDR3 loop: CASSLYSGTDTQYF. CDR3 nucleotides: TGCGCCAGCAGCTTGTATTCGGGCACAGATACGCAGTATTTT.

This clone showed up just a few times. Distinct nucleotide sequences in the sample also encode this CDR3. This chain joins TRBV28 and TRBJ1-2, with D uncertain. The CDR3 loop spans 13 amino acids. With 6 bases removed from V and 0 bases from J, the gap between germline ends came to 8 bases. From germline, CDR1 is MDHEN and CDR2 SYDVKM. CDR3 DNA: TGTGCCAGCAGCCCGGCTCCTAACTATGGCTACACCTTC. Its protein product is CASSPAPNYGYTF.

The chain uses TRBV21-1 and TRBJ1-6; TRBD1, as called in the table, went unchecked against the DNA. TRBV21-1 is flagged as a pseudogene. The CDR3 consists of 11 residues. CDR3 nucleotides: TGTGCCAGCAGCAAGCAGTTGACCCTCCACTTT. It codes for CASSKQLTLHF.

This rearrangement joins TRBV10-2 to TRBJ2-7, with TRBD1 matching 7 bases. The junction had 6 bases not matched to a gene; V was cut back by 1 base and J by 3 bases. The CDR3 extends over 15 amino acids. CDR1 WSHSY and CDR2 SAAADI come from the germline V gene. CDR3 nucleotides: TGCGCCAGCAGTGAGTTTGAGGGGGCAGGCTACGAGCAGTACTTC. Translation gives CASSEFEGAGYEQYF.

The table lists this clone with many counts. This sample includes further DNA sequences coding for the same CDR3. The chain is built from TRBV19 and TRBJ2-1, with a tentative D call TRBD2 (5 bases). V was trimmed by 3 bases and J by 2 bases, leaving 11 bases between them. The germline V gene has CDR1 LNHDA and CDR2 SQIVND (reference sequence). This CDR3 is 15 amino acids long. The CDR3 here is CASSISGLAYNEQFF. DNA of the CDR3: TGTGCCAGTAGTATCTCGGGATTAGCCTACAATGAGCAGTTCTTC.

A single count supports this clone. V gene TRBV6-4 combines with J gene TRBJ2-6; the D call may be TRBD1 or TRBD2 (6 bases each). V shed 2 bases and J shed 1 base, with 9 bases lying between them. From germline, CDR1 is MRHNA and CDR2 SNTAGT. This CDR3 spans 16 amino acids. The CDR3 nucleotides read TGTGCCAGCAGTGACAAAGGGGGGTCTGGGGCCAACGTCCTGACTTTC. Protein sequence: CASSDKGGSGANVLTF.

Only a few counts were recorded for this clone. The chain is built from TRBV27 and TRBJ2-1; D uncertain. Germline V lookup: CDR1 MNHEY, CDR2 SMNVEV (reference sequence). The CDR3 extends over 15 amino acids. Between the trimmed V and J ends, which lost 3 bases and 5 bases, there was a span of 14 bases. CDR3 residues: CASSFARSPHNEQFF. The DNA for the CDR3 is TGTGCCAGCAGTTTTGCCCGCTCCCCTCACAATGAGCAGTTCTTC.

The CDR3 DNA follows: TGTGCCAGCAGTCCTTATAGCGGGGGCAATGAGCAGTTCTTC. Translating it yields CASSPYSGGNEQFF. The rearrangement joins TRBV7-9 to TRBJ2-1; TRBD2 agrees at 9 bases. This CDR3 has 14 residues. Germline V gene sequence: CDR1 SEHNR, CDR2 FQNEAQ (reference sequence). V was clipped by 6 bases and J by 6 bases; unmatched bases: 6.

The chain couples TRBV5-1 to TRBJ2-1; 7 bases fit TRBD2. The CDR3 length is 16 residues. The ends lost 1 base at V and 3 bases at J; junction bases unmatched: 7. The germline gives CDR1 SGHRS, CDR2 YFSETQ. The CDR3, as DNA: TGCGCCAGCAGCTTGCGACTAGCTGACGGCTACAATGAGCAGTTCTTC. It translates to CASSLRLADGYNEQFF.